The entry below describes one T cell receptor beta chain. The sample belongs to a study of CD8 T cells in acute hepatitis C reinfection. Sequencing used immunoSEQ multiplex PCR; TCRdb keeps in-frame clones, though not all of them. The sample lists tens of thousands of clones; 70% to 90% were seen once. V dropped 5 bases and J dropped 4; count of bases not matched to a gene: 9. The CDR3 has 15 residues. Per germline, CDR1 SGDLS and CDR2 YYNGEE. Time point described: naive CD8 control sorted from an acute-time-point sample. The receptor was derived from a woman aged 18-35 years who spontaneously cleared hepatitis C infection. The rearrangement uses TRBV9 and TRBJ2-1; 7 bases fit TRBD1. Sequencing input: naive CD8+ T cells from PBMCs. The DNA of the CDR3 is TGTGCCAGCAGTGCCGTCGGGACAGAATACAATGAGCAGTTCTTC. It yields the protein CASSAVGTEYNEQFF. Full variable domain (remainder filled in from reference TRBV9 and TRBJ2-1): DSGVTQTPKHLITATGQRVTLRCSPRSGDLSVYWYQQSLDQGLQFLIQYYNGEERAKGNILERFSAQQFPDLHSELNLSSLELGDSALYFCASSAVGTEYNEQFFGPGTRLTVL.